This TCR beta chain was captured by sequencing in a study of blood T cell repertoires in COVID-19. Method: immunoSEQ multiplex PCR; TCRdb's copy keeps in-frame clones and lacks some. The sample includes roughly 380,000 clones, roughly nine tenths of them seen just once. The sequence derives from a woman in her 30s who had recovered from COVID-19. Sequenced sample: PBMCs or T cells enriched from blood (not recorded which).

Here the CDR3 reads CASSTRTGGVYEQYF. The CDR3 DNA sequence: TGTGCCAGTAGTACTCGGACAGGGGGTGTCTACGAGCAGTACTTC. The chain links TRBV19 to TRBJ2-7, with 10 bases that match TRBD1. V lost 4 bases and J lost 3; bases outside the gene matches: 6. The CDR3 runs to 15 residues. The germline CDR1 and CDR2 sequences are LNHDA and SQIVND (reference sequence).